Listed here are 31 T cell receptor beta chains from one sample, sequenced in a study of cytomegalovirus exposure and HLA in healthy donors. Researchers ran the PCR with 60 Vbeta and 13 Jbeta primers. TCRdb keeps only in-frame clones here, not all; method: immunoSEQ multiplex PCR. This repertoire includes some 160,000 clones. Sequencing used PBMCs. The receptors originated from a man between 25 and 39 years old in good health and CMV-seronegative.

The chain uses TRBV5-4 and TRBJ2-1; 9 bases are a match to TRBD2. The ends lost 1 base at V and 3 bases at J; junction bases unmatched: 8. Looked up from germline, CDR1 is SGHNT and CDR2 is YYREEE (reference sequence). This CDR3 has 17 amino acids. The CDR3 DNA reads as TGTGCCAGCAGCTTGCCCCTAGCTAGCGGGAACTACAATGAGCAGTTCTTC. It is translated as CASSLPLASGNYNEQFF. The full variable domain, with the rest looked up from reference TRBV5-4 and TRBJ2-1, is ETGVTQSPTHLIKTRGQQVTLRCSSQSGHNTVSWYQQALGQGPQFIFQYYREEENGRGNFPPRFSGLQFPNYSSELNVNALELDDSALYLCASSLPLASGNYNEQFFGPGTRLTVL.

The chain links TRBV27 to TRBJ1-6, with 8 bases fitting TRBD1. The CDR3 loop spans 15 amino acids. The germline V gene has CDR1 MNHEY and CDR2 SMNVEV (reference sequence). Trimming cost V 3 bases and J 9 bases; bases outside gene matches: 7. In DNA, the CDR3 is TGTGCCAGCAGTTTTATCCCAGGGGGCCTTTCACCCCTCCACTTT. As protein: CASSFIPGGLSPLHF.

This chain joins TRBV6-1 and TRBJ2-1, with 14 positions matching TRBD2. Germline V gene sequence: CDR1 MNHNS, CDR2 SASEGT. The CDR3 length is 15 residues. The J segment lost 4 bases and the V segment lost 11 bases, leaving 7 bases of the junction unmatched. The CDR3 region is CAGGLAGDEYNEQFF. CDR3 bases: TGTGCCGGGGGACTAGCGGGAGATGAGTACAATGAGCAGTTCTTC.

The V call is TRBV28, the J call TRBJ2-1, with 10 nucleotides matching TRBD2. Trimming cost V 5 bases and J 6 bases; bases outside gene matches: 7. Germline V gene lookup returns CDR1 MDHEN and CDR2 SYDVKM. The CDR3 extends over 15 amino acids. This CDR3 reads CASSPGVAGGNEQFF. The CDR3 DNA is TGTGCCAGCAGTCCAGGGGTAGCGGGAGGCAATGAGCAGTTCTTC.

The chain couples TRBV5-5 to TRBJ1-4; D possibly corresponds to TRBD1 (5 bases). CDR1 is SGHKS and CDR2 is YYEKEE in the germline V gene (reference sequence). The CDR3 runs 15 residues. V shed 3 bases and J shed 0 bases, with 9 bases lying between them. CDR3: CASSSGDSTNEKLFF. DNA of the CDR3: TGTGCCAGCAGCTCGGGGGACTCAACTAATGAAAAACTGTTTTTT.

CDR3 amino acids: CASTCDVGREGMLEQYF. The DNA for the CDR3 is TGTGCCAGCACCTGTGACGTGGGGCGGGAGGGGATGTTGGAGCAGTACTTC. The V and J genes are TRBV9 and TRBJ2-7; 9 positions agree with TRBD2. CDR3 size: 17 residues. Germline V gene sequence: CDR1 SGDLS, CDR2 YYNGEE. With 6 bases clipped from V and 7 bases from J, the junction kept 20 bases outside the gene matches.

The chain recombines TRBV5-6 with TRBJ2-5; D unresolved. The J call could be wrong; TRBJ2-7 is a better fit for the DNA end. The length of the CDR3 is 12 residues. Germline V gives CDR1 SGHDT, CDR2 YYEEEE. The CDR3 loop reads CASSSLNYEQYF. CDR3 coding DNA: TGTGCCAGCAGCTCGCTAAACTACGAGCAGTACTTC.

V is TRBV28 and J is TRBJ1-4; 7 bases agree with TRBD1. The CDR3 length is 14 residues. V trimming: 2 bases; J trimming: 8 bases; junction bases outside the gene matches: 5. CDR1 MDHEN and CDR2 SYDVKM come from the germline V gene. The CDR3 protein is CASSLGGGEEKLFF. The CDR3 coding sequence is TGTGCCAGCAGTTTAGGAGGGGGCGAGGAAAAACTGTTTTTT.

The chain combines TRBV29-1 with TRBJ2-7; 11 nucleotides align to TRBD2. The CDR3 has 15 residues. The germline V gene has CDR1 SQVTM and CDR2 ANQGSEA. V gave up 4 bases and J gave up 1 base; unmatched junction bases: 6. Written as DNA, the CDR3 is TGCAGCGTTGCCCATGGGACTAGCGGTTCCTACGAGCAGTACTTC. Translation gives CSVAHGTSGSYEQYF.

The chain combines TRBV27 with TRBJ1-1; possible D gene TRBD1, 6 bases. The V gene lost 4 bases and the J gene lost 1 base, with 10 bases spanning the gap. CDR1 MNHEY and CDR2 SMNVEV come from the germline V gene (reference sequence). There are 14 residues in the CDR3. DNA for the CDR3: TGTGCCAGCAGTTCCCTGACAGGGAACACTGAAGCTTTCTTT. The encoded protein is CASSSLTGNTEAFF.

The genes are TRBV7-3 and TRBJ2-5, with 7 nucleotides matching TRBD2. V trimming: 3 bases; J trimming: 5 bases; junction bases outside the gene matches: 9. Germline V CDR1 and CDR2: SGHTA, FQGTGA. The CDR3 sequence is 15 residues long. As DNA, the CDR3 is TGTGCCAGCAGCTTCTCTAGCGGCCTAGCGGAGACCCAGTACTTC. Protein: CASSFSSGLAETQYF.

This chain's CDR3 is CASRGQGTGELFF. The CDR3 DNA sequence: TGCGCCAGCAGGGGGCAGGGGACCGGGGAGCTGTTTTTT. V usage is TRBV10-1 and J usage is TRBJ2-2; TRBD1 is a possible D gene (6 bases). CDR3 length equals 13 residues. Germline CDR1 and CDR2: WNHNN and SYGVQD (reference sequence). V lost 6 bases and J 5 bases, leaving 10 bases between the germline ends.

This chain connects TRBV19 to TRBJ1-1; TRBD1 matches at 7 bases. The CDR3 consists of 14 residues. Germline V gene lookup returns CDR1 LNHDA and CDR2 SQIVND (reference sequence). J lost 7 bases, V lost 5 bases, and 10 bases had no gene match. CDR3 nucleotide sequence: TGTGCCAGTAGTTTCATTGACAGGGCGGTTGAAGCTTTCTTT. It encodes CASSFIDRAVEAFF.

The chain is built from TRBV6-4 and TRBJ2-7; possible D gene TRBD2, 5 bases. From germline, CDR1 is MRHNA and CDR2 SNTAGT. Trimming took off 6 bases at V and 3 bases at J, with 24 bases between the two ends. The CDR3 loop spans 17 amino acids. CDR3 nucleotides: TGTGCCAGCAGAAACGGGAACGTAGCGCAAAGACACTACGAGCAGTACTTC. Translation: CASRNGNVAQRHYEQYF.

The rearrangement uses TRBV7-2 and TRBJ2-3, with TRBD1 matching over 11 bases. The CDR3 has 16 amino acids. Germline trimming cut 5 bases from V and 5 bases from J; bases unmatched to any gene: 9. Germline CDR1 and CDR2: SGHTA and FQGNSA. In DNA form, the CDR3 reads TGTGCCAGCAGCGGACAGGGGGCTGCGCAACGAGATACGCAGTATTTT. Encoded protein: CASSGQGAAQRDTQYF.

This chain connects TRBV28 to TRBJ2-7, with a weak D call TRBD1 (5 bases). The CDR3 consists of 15 residues. Trimming stripped 6 bases from V and 7 bases from J, with 22 bases between. Germline V CDR1 and CDR2: MDHEN, SYDVKM. The CDR3 nucleotides are TGTGCCAGCAGCTCCCGCAGGGTCGCCTCCGATGAGCAGTACTTC. It encodes CASSSRRVASDEQYF.

The chain couples TRBV9 to TRBJ2-6, with TRBD1 matching over 8 bases. This CDR3 comprises 16 residues. CDR1 and CDR2 from the germline V gene are SGDLS and YYNGEE. Germline trimming cut 3 bases from V and 1 base from J; bases unmatched to any gene: 3. This chain's CDR3 is CASSDDRGSGANVLTF. The DNA of the CDR3 is TGTGCCAGCAGCGACGACAGGGGATCTGGGGCCAACGTCCTGACTTTC.

J is TRBJ2-2 and V is TRBV4-2; 8 positions match TRBD2. This CDR3 contains 16 residues. The germline V gene has CDR1 LGHNA and CDR2 YNFKEQ. After removal of 3 bases from V and 4 bases from J, the junction contained 7 bases not matched to a gene. In DNA form, the CDR3 reads TGTGCCAGCAGCCATCAAGCGGGAGAGGGCACCGGGGAGCTGTTTTTT. It specifies CASSHQAGEGTGELFF.

J is TRBJ2-4 and V is TRBV7-9, with D maybe TRBD1 (5 bases). This CDR3 contains 14 residues. Germline V gene data show CDR1 as SEHNR and CDR2 as FQNEAQ (reference sequence). V gave up 1 base and J gave up 5 bases, with 9 bases separating them. CDR3 loop: CASSLGQGENIQYF. The CDR3 DNA follows: TGTGCCAGCAGCTTAGGGCAGGGCGAAAACATTCAGTACTTC. The variable domain in full, completed from reference TRBV7-9 and TRBJ2-4, reads DTGVSQNPRHKITKRGQNVTFRCDPISEHNRLYWYRQTLGQGPEFLTYFQNEAQLEKSRLLSDRFSAERPKGSFSTLEIQRTEQGDSAMYLCASSLGQGENIQYFGAGTRLSVL.

This sequence joins TRBV7-9 and TRBJ2-1, with D unresolved. The CDR3 spans 13 residues. V was pared by 1 base and J by 10 bases, with 11 bases between. Per the germline V gene, CDR1 is SEHNR and CDR2 is FQNEAQ (reference sequence). The CDR3 DNA reads as TGTGCCAGCAGCTTAGTCCCCCTCCAGGAGCAGTTCTTC. Translation gives CASSLVPLQEQFF.

This chain uses TRBV29-1 with TRBJ1-2, with 8 bases identical to TRBD1. Germline CDR1 and CDR2: SQVTM and ANQGSEA. This CDR3 has 13 amino acids. Losses at the gene ends were 6 bases for V and 2 bases for J; bases not matched to a gene: 5. CDR3 in DNA: TGCAGCGTCGCGACAGGGGTGAACTATGGCTACACCTTC. Its translation is CSVATGVNYGYTF.

CDR3 in DNA: TGTGCCAGCAGTTGGAGTAAGGACACTGAAGCTTTCTTT. Translation gives CASSWSKDTEAFF. This chain links TRBV27 with TRBJ1-1, with D uncertain. CDR3 length equals 13 residues. Trimming took 4 bases from V and 3 from J, leaving 9 bases between them. Germline loops: CDR1 MNHEY, CDR2 SMNVEV (reference sequence).

The chain employs TRBV6-1 and TRBJ1-2, with a tentative D call TRBD1 (5 bases). The CDR3 length is 15 residues. Trimming removed 5 bases at V and 4 bases at J, with 17 bases between. Per germline, CDR1 MNHNS and CDR2 SASEGT. The CDR3 loop reads CASSPYAGPPYGYTF. The CDR3 coding sequence is TGTGCCAGCAGTCCTTACGCGGGGCCTCCCTATGGCTACACCTTC.

The chain recombines TRBV11-1 with TRBJ2-3; weak D call: TRBD1 (5 bases). Germline lookup yields CDR1 SGHAT and CDR2 FQDESV (reference sequence). Trimming shortened V by 3 bases and J by 0 bases, and 13 bases separated the two germline ends. CDR3 length: 16 amino acids. DNA of the CDR3: TGTGCCAGCAGCTTTGGGGCCCTCGGTAGCACAGATACGCAGTATTTT. It specifies CASSFGALGSTDTQYF.

The genes are TRBV7-3 and TRBJ2-3; no definite D call. The CDR3 contains 15 residues. Trimming took off 0 bases at V and 4 bases at J, with 11 bases between the two ends. Germline V lookup: CDR1 SGHTA, CDR2 FQGTGA. The CDR3 DNA reads TGTGCCAGCAGCTTAACGGGCAAGCATGCAGATACGCAGTATTTT. This gives the protein CASSLTGKHADTQYF.

In nucleotides, the CDR3 is TGTGCCAGCAGTTACGACCCTAGCGGAAACTCCTACGAGCAGTACTTC. Encoded protein: CASSYDPSGNSYEQYF. The chain has TRBV6-5 and TRBJ2-7, with 7 bases matching TRBD2. CDR1 and CDR2 from the germline V gene are MNHEY and SVGAGI. Trimming took 2 bases from V and 0 from J; bases not matched to a gene: 7. The length of the CDR3 is 16 residues.

This chain joins TRBV18 and TRBJ1-4; TRBD1 might be the D (5 bases). V lost 3 bases to trimming and J lost 7 bases, with 9 bases between them. CDR1 KGHSH and CDR2 LQKENI come from the germline V gene. The CDR3 is 13 residues long. CDR3 DNA sequence: TGTGCCAGCTCACCGGACAACACTGAAAAACTGTTTTTT. Encoded protein: CASSPDNTEKLFF.

CDR3 coding DNA: TGTGCCAGCAGCGTAGCAAGCGGGAGTTGGACAGATACGCAGTATTTT. This sequence encodes CASSVASGSWTDTQYF. The chain has TRBV9 and TRBJ2-3, with 8 bases aligning to TRBD2. This CDR3 spans 16 amino acids. Germline values: CDR1 SGDLS, CDR2 YYNGEE. The V and J ends lost 0 bases and 3 bases, in that order; junction bases with no gene match: 6.

The chain carries TRBV7-9 and TRBJ1-1; perhaps TRBD1 as D (5 bases). The CDR3 consists of 13 residues. The V gene's germline CDR1 is SEHNR and CDR2 FQNEAQ (reference sequence). The germline V and J ends were trimmed by 5 bases and 4 bases, with 11 bases remaining between them. The DNA of the CDR3 is TGTGCCAGCAGCCCGGGGGGAGTCACTGAAGCTTTCTTT. Protein sequence: CASSPGGVTEAFF.

The rearrangement links TRBV4-2 to TRBJ2-5, with TRBD1 matching over 11 bases. TRBJ2-7 matches the DNA end more closely, so the J call is doubtful. The CDR3 loop spans 16 amino acids. Germline CDR1 reads LGHNA; CDR2 reads YNFKEQ. The CDR3 spells CASSQEGQGGSHEQYF. In DNA, the CDR3 is TGTGCCAGCAGCCAAGAGGGACAGGGGGGATCTCACGAGCAGTACTTC.

CDR3 in amino acids: CASSYGVGGPSYEQYF. The CDR3 DNA follows: TGTGCCAGCAGTTACGGGGTAGGCGGGCCCTCCTACGAGCAGTACTTC. The chain employs TRBV6-6 and TRBJ2-7; a weak D match, TRBD2 (5 bases). V was trimmed by 2 bases and J by 0 bases, leaving 14 bases between them. Germline-derived CDR1 and CDR2 are MNHNY and SVGAGI (reference sequence). This CDR3 is built from 16 residues.